This TCR beta chain is drawn from a study of tissue T cells after allogeneic stem cell transplantation (dated by TCRdb to about 2022). As for the study more broadly: For tissues with multiple samples, a pathologist reviewed H&E sections and gave sequencing priority to samples with histologically apparent lymphocytes. TCR beta repertoires were profiled across many tissues obtained from research autopsies of patients with and without GVHD, as well as in mouse models of GVHD. The human arm was conducted as a prospective observational study, and neither blinding nor randomization was performed. The study at large found these results: The study did not determine which tissue TCRs were alloreactive or antigen-specific, and some clones might have been persisting host cells. The patient cohort was small and varied clinically, and sampling depth was recognized as a limitation. In both patients and mice, T cells from blood and spleen picked up only a limited part of the TCR repertoire that was detected in tissues. Few T cell clones were found to be shared across patients, but shared repertoire signatures across patients were revealed in a tissue-specific fashion by motif-based clustering. Within patients, how anatomically similar tissues were was a major factor shaping TCR repertoire composition, regardless of disease or transplant status. No blood samples were available for the non-GVHD comparator patients.

Receptors were amplified or captured by the immunoSEQ multiplex PCR assay. TCRbeta CDR3 sequencing was done by Adaptive Biotechnologies at survey depth, reporting CDR3 sequences, V/J genes, productive frequency and template counts. Amplification of TCR beta CDR3 regions was performed from genomic DNA rather than from RNA. The original pipeline was this. Jensen-Shannon divergence served to quantify pairwise repertoire overlap between tissues, with 0 meaning identical and 1 meaning complete divergence. Tissues were clustered by single-linkage agglomerative hierarchical clustering of pairwise JSD values and displayed as dendrograms. All patient samples were analyzed with GLIPH2 using simulation_depth 1000, kmer_min_depth 3 and cdr3_length_cutoff 8, and only groups containing more than two unique CDR3s were kept. In a standardized tissue-overlap score, Jaccard GLIPH-group overlap across patients was extrapolated to a standard repertoire size of 1000 clones. Linear mixed-effect models, with tissue as a fixed effect and individual as a random effect, were used to test how diversity related to clinical or experimental variables. Held by TCRdb, this immuneACCESS table contains in-frame sequences only and omits some clones. Under half of the omission traces to an unresolved V gene where checked; the cause of the rest is unknown. V and J calls and clone size follow that table, whereas D and trimming were derived from the DNA. Within this sample are about 9,800 clones, with about 69% of them counted one time only. The ten largest clones capture more than 25% of the sample.

The sample's time point label, in plain terms: human tissue collected at research (rapid) autopsy. Three non-HCT comparator patients with other cancers, having at least five GI tract samples and no known GI disease at death, were selected retrospectively. Autopsy tissues, which were obtained after a median post-mortem interval of about ten hours, included GI sites from esophagus to rectum, liver, skin and lymphoid organs including spleen. Each autopsy specimen was bisected, with one portion flash-frozen in liquid nitrogen and the remainder formalin-fixed, and the outer muscle layers of GI specimens were removed. Genomic DNA was extracted from frozen tissues using the Mag-Bind Blood & Tissue DNA HDQ 96 Kit on a Chemagic 360 or the DNeasy Blood & Tissue Kit. Because of concern about red blood cell contamination, extracted DNA was further purified using the Genomic DNA Clean & Concentrator-25 kit.

CDR1 and CDR2, per the germline V gene, are LGHNT and FRNRAP. Trimmed from V: 7 bases; trimmed from J: 4 bases; junction bases lacking a gene match: 3. From its cysteine to its phenylalanine, the CDR3 spans 13 amino acids. Solely the CDR3 DNA is kept, with 39 bases framed from the first base. As to this clone: No antigen is known for it. Base qualities were left out, and no much larger clone turns up one base away.

The sequence was obtained from a male donor aged 60 or over with lung cancer. The sequence links TRBV12-5 to TRBJ1-2; 10 nucleotides in the junction match TRBD1. The sample was tissue from the stomach, taken at autopsy. The DNA reads as follows: TGTGCTAGTGCCCGGACAGGGGGCTATGGCTACACCTTC. It codes for CASARTGGYGYTF. Reference TRBV12-5 and TRBJ1-2 proteins supply the regions before and after the CDR3; the full variable domain is: DARVTQTPRHKVTEMGQEVTMRCQPILGHNTVFWYRQTMMQGLELLAYFRNRAPLDDSGMPKDRFSAEMPDATLATLKIQPSEPRDSAVYFCASARTGGYGYTFGSGTRLTVV.